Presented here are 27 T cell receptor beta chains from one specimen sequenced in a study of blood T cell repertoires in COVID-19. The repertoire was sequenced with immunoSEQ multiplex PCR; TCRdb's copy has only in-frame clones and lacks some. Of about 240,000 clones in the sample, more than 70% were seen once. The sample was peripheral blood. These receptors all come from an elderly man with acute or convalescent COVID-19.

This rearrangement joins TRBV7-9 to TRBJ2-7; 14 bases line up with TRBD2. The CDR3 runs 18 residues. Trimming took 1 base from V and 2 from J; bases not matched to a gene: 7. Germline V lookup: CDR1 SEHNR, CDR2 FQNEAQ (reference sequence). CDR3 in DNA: TGTGCCAGCAGCTTAGTAATTGGGACTAGCGGGGGAGCCTACGAGCAGTACTTC. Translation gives CASSLVIGTSGGAYEQYF.

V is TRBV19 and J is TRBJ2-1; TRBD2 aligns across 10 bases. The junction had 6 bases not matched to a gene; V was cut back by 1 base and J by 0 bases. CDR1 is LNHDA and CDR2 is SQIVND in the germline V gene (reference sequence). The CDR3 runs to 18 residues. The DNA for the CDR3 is TGTGCCAGTAGTATAGGGGGGACTAGCGTTTCCTCCTACAATGAGCAGTTCTTC. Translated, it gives CASSIGGTSVSSYNEQFF.

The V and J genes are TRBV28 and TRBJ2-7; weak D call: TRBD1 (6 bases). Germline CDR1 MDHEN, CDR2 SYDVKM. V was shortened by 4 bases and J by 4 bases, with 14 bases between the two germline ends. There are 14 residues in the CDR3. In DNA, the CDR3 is TGTGCCAGCAGTTCGAACAGGGTTCGGTACGAGCAGTACTTC. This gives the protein CASSSNRVRYEQYF.

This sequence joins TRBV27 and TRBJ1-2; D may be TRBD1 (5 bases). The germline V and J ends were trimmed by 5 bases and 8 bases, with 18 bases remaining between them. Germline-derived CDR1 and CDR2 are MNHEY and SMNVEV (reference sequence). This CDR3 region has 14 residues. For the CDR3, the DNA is TGTGCCAGCAGTCCGGGACTCAGACCGGGGGGCTACACCTTC. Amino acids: CASSPGLRPGGYTF.

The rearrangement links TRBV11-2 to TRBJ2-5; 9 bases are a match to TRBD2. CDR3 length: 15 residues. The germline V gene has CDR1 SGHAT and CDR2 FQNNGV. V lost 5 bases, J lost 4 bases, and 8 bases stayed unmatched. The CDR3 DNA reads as TGTGCCAGCAGCCCCAACGCGGGAGGGCTAGAGACCCAGTACTTC. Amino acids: CASSPNAGGLETQYF.

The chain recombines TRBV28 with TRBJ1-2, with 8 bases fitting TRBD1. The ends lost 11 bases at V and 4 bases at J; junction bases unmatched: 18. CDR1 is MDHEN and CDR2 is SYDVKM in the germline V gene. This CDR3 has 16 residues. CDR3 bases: TGTGCCTATCTTGGGGCAGGGGGCCTATCCCCCTATGGCTACACCTTC. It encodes CAYLGAGGLSPYGYTF.

CDR3 protein: CASSWLGLAAYNEQFF. The DNA of the CDR3 is TGTGCCAGCAGCTGGCTGGGACTAGCGGCCTACAATGAGCAGTTCTTC. V usage is TRBV5-6 and J usage is TRBJ2-1; 11 nucleotides agree with TRBD2. Germline CDR1 SGHDT, CDR2 YYEEEE. CDR3 size: 16 residues. The trim removed 3 bases at V and 2 bases at J, leaving 4 bases unmatched.

CDR3 in DNA: TGTGCCAGCGGAGCGGGAGGCGAGCAGTACTTC. It specifies CASGAGGEQYF. The chain recombines TRBV5-6 with TRBJ2-7, with 9 bases lining up with TRBD2. The germline CDR1 and CDR2 sequences are SGHDT and YYEEEE. The CDR3 covers 11 residues. The V segment lost 7 bases and the J segment 6 bases; nucleotides outside the gene matches: 2.

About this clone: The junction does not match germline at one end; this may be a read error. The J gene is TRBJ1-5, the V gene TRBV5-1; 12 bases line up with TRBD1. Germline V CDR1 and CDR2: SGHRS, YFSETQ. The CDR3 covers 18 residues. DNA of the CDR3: TGCGCCCGCAGCTTGGGGGGGACAGGGGGCCAGTTGGATCAGCCCCAGCATTTT. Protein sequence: CARSLGGTGGQLDQPQHF.

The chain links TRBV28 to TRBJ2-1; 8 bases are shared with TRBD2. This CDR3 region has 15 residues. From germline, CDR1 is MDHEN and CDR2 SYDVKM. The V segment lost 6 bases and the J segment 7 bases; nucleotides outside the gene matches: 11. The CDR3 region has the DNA TGTGCCAGCAGCCCGGGGGGGCCAAACAAAAATGAGCAGTTCTTC. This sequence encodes CASSPGGPNKNEQFF. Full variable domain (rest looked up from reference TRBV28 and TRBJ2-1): DVKVTQSSRYLVKRTGEKVFLECVQDMDHENMFWYRQDPGLGLRLIYFSYDVKMKEKGDIPEGYSVSREKKERFSLILESASTNQTSMYLCASSPGGPNKNEQFFGPGTRLTVL.

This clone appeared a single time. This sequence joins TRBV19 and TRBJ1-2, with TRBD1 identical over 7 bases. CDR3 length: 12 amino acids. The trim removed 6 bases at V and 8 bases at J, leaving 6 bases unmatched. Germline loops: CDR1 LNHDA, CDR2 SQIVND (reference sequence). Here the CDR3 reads CASSGTVYGYTF. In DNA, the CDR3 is TGTGCCAGTAGCGGGACAGTATACGGCTACACCTTC. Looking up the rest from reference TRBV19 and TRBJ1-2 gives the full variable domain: DGGITQSPKYLFRKEGQNVTLSCEQNLNHDAMYWYRQDPGQGLRLIYYSQIVNDFQKGDIAEGYSVSREKKESFPLTVTSAQKNPTAFYLCASSGTVYGYTFGSGTRLTVV.

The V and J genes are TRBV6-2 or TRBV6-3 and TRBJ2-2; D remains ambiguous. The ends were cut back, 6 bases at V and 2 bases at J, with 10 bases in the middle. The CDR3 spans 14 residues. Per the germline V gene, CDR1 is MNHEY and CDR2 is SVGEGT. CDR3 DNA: TGTGCCAGCAGCCTATTCGGTAACACCGGGGAGCTGTTTTTT. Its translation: CASSLFGNTGELFF.

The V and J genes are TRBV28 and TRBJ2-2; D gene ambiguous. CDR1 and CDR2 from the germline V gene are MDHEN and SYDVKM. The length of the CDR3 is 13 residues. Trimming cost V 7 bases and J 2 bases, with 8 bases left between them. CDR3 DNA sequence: TGTGCCAGCACAGCTAGAAACACCGGGGAGCTGTTTTTT. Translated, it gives CASTARNTGELFF.

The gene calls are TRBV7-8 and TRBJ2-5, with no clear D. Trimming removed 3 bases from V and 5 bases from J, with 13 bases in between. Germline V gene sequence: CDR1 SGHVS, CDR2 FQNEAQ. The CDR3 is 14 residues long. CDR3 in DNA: TGTGCCAGCAGCTTCTCGCCCGGTCGTGAGACCCAGTACTTC. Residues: CASSFSPGRETQYF.

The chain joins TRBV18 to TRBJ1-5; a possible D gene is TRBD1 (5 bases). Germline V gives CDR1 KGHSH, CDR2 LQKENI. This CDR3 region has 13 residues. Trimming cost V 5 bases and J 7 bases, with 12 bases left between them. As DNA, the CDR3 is TGTGCCAGCTCAGAAGACAGATTCCAGCCCCAGCATTTT. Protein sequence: CASSEDRFQPQHF.

The CDR3 region is CASTLGEANVLTF. The CDR3 nucleotides are TGCGCCAGCACCCTGGGAGAGGCCAACGTCCTGACTTTC. The chain joins TRBV5-1 to TRBJ2-6, with a tentative D call TRBD2 (5 bases). The CDR3 length is 13 residues. Germline V gene sequence: CDR1 SGHRS, CDR2 YFSETQ. The V end was cut by 6 bases, the J end by 6 bases, with 10 bases between.

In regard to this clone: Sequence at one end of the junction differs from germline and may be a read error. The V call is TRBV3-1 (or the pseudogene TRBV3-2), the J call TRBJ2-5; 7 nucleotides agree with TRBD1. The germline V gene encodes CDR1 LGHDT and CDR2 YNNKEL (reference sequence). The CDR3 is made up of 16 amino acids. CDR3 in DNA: TGTGCCAGCAGCCCCCTACTCGGACAGGCCCAAAAGACCCAGTACTTC. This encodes CASSPLLGQAQKTQYF.

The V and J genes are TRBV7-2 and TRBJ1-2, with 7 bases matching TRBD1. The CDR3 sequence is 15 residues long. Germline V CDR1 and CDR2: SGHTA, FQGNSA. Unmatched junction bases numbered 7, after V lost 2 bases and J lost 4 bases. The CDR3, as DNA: TGTGCCAGCAGCTTAAGCTCCAGGGGGAGCTATGGCTACACCTTC. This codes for CASSLSSRGSYGYTF.

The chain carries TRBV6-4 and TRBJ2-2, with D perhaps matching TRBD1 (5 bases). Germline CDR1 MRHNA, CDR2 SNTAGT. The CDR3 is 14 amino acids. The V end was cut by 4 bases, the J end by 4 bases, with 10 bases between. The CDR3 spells CASSVGRATGELFF. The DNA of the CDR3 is TGTGCCAGCAGTGTGGGCAGGGCCACCGGGGAGCTGTTTTTT.

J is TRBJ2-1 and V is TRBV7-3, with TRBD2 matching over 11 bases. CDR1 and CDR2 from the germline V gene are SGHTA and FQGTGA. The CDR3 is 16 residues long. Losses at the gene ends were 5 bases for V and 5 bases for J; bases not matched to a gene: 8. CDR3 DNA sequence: TGTGCCAGCAGCCGTTCCACGACTAGCGGGAACAATGAGCAGTTCTTC. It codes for CASSRSTTSGNNEQFF. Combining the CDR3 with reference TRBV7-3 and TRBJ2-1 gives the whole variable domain GAGVSQTPSNKVTEKGKYVELRCDPISGHTALYWYRQSLGQGPEFLIYFQGTGAADDSGLPNDRFFAVRPEGSVSTLKIQRTERGDSAVYLCASSRSTTSGNNEQFFGPGTRLTVL.

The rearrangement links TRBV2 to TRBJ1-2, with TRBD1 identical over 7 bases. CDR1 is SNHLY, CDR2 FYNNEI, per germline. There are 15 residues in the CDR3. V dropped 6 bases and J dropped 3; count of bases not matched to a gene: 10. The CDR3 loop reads CASSLTGESHYGYTF. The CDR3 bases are TGTGCCAGCAGCCTCACAGGGGAGTCCCACTATGGCTACACCTTC.

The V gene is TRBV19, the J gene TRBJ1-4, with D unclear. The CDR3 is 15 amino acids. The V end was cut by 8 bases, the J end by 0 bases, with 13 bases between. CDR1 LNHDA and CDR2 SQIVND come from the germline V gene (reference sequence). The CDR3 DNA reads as TGTGCCAGTCGCCCTGAGGGTGCAACTAATGAAAAACTGTTTTTT. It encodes CASRPEGATNEKLFF.

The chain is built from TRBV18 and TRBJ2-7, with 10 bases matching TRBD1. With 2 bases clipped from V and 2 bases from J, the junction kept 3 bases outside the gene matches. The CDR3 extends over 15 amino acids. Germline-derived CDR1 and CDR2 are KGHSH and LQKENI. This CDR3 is CASSPGQGDTYEQYF. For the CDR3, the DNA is TGTGCCAGCTCACCAGGACAGGGGGACACCTACGAGCAGTACTTC.

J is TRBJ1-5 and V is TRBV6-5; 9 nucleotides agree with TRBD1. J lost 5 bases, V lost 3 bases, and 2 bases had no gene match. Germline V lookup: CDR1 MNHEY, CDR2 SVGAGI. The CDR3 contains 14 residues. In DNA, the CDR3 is TGTGCCAGCAGTTATAGACAGGGGGATCAGCCCCAGCATTTT. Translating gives CASSYRQGDQPQHF.

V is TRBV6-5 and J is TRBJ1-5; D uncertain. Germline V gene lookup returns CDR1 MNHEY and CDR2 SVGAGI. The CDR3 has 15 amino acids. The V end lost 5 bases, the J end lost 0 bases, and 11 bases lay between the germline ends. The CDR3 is CASSNDGYSNQPQHF. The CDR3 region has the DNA TGTGCCAGCAGTAATGACGGGTATAGCAATCAGCCCCAGCATTTT.

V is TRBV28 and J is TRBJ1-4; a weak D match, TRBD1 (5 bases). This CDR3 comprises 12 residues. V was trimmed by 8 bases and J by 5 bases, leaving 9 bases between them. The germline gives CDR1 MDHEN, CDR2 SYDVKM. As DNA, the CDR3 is TGTGCCAGCGGACACCCAAATGAAAAACTGTTTTTT. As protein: CASGHPNEKLFF. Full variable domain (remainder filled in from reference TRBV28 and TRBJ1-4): DVKVTQSSRYLVKRTGEKVFLECVQDMDHENMFWYRQDPGLGLRLIYFSYDVKMKEKGDIPEGYSVSREKKERFSLILESASTNQTSMYLCASGHPNEKLFFGSGTQLSVL.

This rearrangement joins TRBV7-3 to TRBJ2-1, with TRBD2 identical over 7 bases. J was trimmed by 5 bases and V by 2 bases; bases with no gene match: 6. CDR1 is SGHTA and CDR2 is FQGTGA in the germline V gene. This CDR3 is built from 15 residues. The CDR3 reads CASSLGREVHNEQFF. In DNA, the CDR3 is TGTGCCAGCAGCTTAGGTCGGGAGGTCCACAATGAGCAGTTCTTC.